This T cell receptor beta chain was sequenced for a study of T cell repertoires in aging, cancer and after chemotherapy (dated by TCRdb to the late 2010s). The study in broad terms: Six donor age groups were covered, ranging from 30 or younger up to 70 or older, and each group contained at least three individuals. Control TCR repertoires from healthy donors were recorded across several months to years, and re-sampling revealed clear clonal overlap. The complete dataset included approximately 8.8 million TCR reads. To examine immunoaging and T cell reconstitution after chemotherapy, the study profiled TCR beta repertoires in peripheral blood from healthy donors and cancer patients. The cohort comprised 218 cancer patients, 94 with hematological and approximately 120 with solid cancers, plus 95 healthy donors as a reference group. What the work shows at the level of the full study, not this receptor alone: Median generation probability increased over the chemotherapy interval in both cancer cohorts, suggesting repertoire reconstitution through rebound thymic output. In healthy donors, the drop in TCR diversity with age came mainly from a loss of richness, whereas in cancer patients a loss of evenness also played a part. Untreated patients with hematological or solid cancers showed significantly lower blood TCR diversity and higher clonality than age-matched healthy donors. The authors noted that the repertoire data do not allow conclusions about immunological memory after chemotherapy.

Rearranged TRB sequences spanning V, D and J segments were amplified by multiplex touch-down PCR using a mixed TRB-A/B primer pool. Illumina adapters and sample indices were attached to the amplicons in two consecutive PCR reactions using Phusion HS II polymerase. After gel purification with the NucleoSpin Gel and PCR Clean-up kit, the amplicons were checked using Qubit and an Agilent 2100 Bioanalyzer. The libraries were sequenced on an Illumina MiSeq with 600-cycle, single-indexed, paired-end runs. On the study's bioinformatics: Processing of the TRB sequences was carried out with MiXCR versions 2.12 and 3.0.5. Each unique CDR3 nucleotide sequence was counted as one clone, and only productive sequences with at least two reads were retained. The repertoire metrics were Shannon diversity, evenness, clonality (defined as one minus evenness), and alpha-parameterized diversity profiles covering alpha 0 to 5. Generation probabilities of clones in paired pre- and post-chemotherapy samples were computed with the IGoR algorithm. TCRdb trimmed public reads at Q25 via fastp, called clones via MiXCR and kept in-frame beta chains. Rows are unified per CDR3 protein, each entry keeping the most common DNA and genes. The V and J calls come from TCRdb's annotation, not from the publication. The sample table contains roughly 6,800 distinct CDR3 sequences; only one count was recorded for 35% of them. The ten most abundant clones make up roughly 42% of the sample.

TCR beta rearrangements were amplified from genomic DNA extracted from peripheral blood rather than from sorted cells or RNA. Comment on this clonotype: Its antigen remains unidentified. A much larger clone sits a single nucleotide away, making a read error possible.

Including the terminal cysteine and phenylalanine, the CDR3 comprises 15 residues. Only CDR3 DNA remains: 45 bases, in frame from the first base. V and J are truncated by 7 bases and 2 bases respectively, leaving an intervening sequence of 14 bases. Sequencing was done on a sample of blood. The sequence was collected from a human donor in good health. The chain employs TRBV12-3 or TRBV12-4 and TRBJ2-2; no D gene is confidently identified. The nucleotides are TGTGCCAGCACCCGCGGATATTATAACACCGGGGAGCTGTTTTTT. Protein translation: CASTRGYYNTGELFF.